This TCR beta chain was captured in a study of beta chain features in type 1 diabetes. Expressed TCRB transcripts got sequenced, as all isolated RNA was reverse transcribed. Assay: immunoSEQ multiplex PCR; the TCRdb copy retains only in-frame clones and omits some. The sample includes under 350,000 clones, over 11% of them seen just once. The CDR3 loop spans 16 amino acids. Germline V gene sequence: CDR1 SGHDT, CDR2 YYEEEE. V was clipped by 0 bases and J by 0 bases; unmatched bases: 5. As regards this clone: Its antigen is still unknown.

Study-wide results and limits: TCRB CDR3s were moderately but significantly shorter in Type 1 diabetes patients in all four CD4+ subsets.

Specimen: naive CD4+ T cells from blood. This clonotype originated in a man in his thirties or forties with type 1 diabetes. The chain has TRBV5-6 and TRBJ2-7; 8 bases align to TRBD2. CDR3 amino acids: CASSLVGGGSSYEQYF. CDR3 nucleotide sequence: TGTGCCAGCAGCTTGGTGGGCGGGGGGAGCTCCTACGAGCAGTACTTC.